These T cell receptor beta chains were read from a single sample in a study of OX40 agonist ivuxolimab in advanced cancers. Method: immunoSEQ multiplex PCR; TCRdb's copy keeps in-frame clones and lacks some. This sample has about 21,000 clones, with 80% to 90% found just once. The sample consisted of CD4+ or CD8+ T cells sorted from blood, taken in a trial of the OX40 agonist ivuxolimab. The receptors come from an adult with an advanced solid tumor such as melanoma, head and neck, liver or kidney cancer. Both conserved end residues are part of each CDR3. Each record gives: J gene, D gene, V gene, clone size, CDR3 protein, CDR3 DNA. A D gene is named only where the DNA matches it firmly. The size entry is marked missing in some rows and otherwise reads once, few, many or a size class.

TRBJ1-1,TRBD1,TRBV19,NA,CASAQGANTEAFF,TGTGCCAGCGCCCAGGGGGCGAACACTGAAGCTTTCTTT
TRBJ2-7,NA,TRBV7-8,once,CASSLSEGWVSEQYF,TGTGCCAGCAGCTTAAGCGAGGGGTGGGTGAGCGAGCAGTACTTC
TRBJ2-1,TRBD1,TRBV7-2,NA,CASSRGQVNEQFF,TGTGCCAGCAGCCGAGGACAGGTCAATGAGCAGTTCTTC
TRBJ2-3,NA,TRBV4-1,once,CASSGLLNRATELTDTQYF,TGCGCCAGCAGCGGGCTCCTTAACCGGGCCACGGAACTCACAGATACGCAGTATTTT
TRBJ2-7,NA,TRBV6-5,NA,CASSYSSSAYYEQYF,TGTGCCAGCAGTTACTCTTCGTCGGCATATTACGAGCAGTACTTC
TRBJ2-6,TRBD2,TRBV13,NA,CASSLSGAGANVLTF,TGTGCCAGCAGCTTAAGCGGGGCTGGGGCCAACGTCCTGACTTTC
TRBJ2-7,TRBD2,TRBV4-1,NA,CASSPPGLADYEQYF,TGCGCCAGCAGCCCTCCGGGACTAGCGGACTACGAGCAGTACTTC
TRBJ2-1,NA,TRBV27,few,CASTQGGSYNEQFF,TGTGCCAGCACCCAGGGTGGCTCCTACAATGAGCAGTTCTTC
TRBJ2-4,NA,TRBV10-1,NA,CASSEGTGLAKNIQYF,TGCGCCAGCAGTGAGGGGACGGGCCTAGCCAAAAACATTCAGTACTTC
TRBJ2-5,TRBD2,TRBV10-2,NA,CASTSGGQETQYF,TGCGCCAGCACTAGCGGGGGCCAAGAGACCCAGTACTTC
TRBJ2-1,TRBD2,TRBV6-1,NA,CASSEASGGANEQFF,TGTGCCAGCAGTGAGGCTAGCGGGGGGGCCAATGAGCAGTTCTTC
TRBJ1-3,NA,TRBV4-2,NA,CASSQDWLTSGNTIYF,TGTGCCAGCAGCCAAGATTGGCTGACCTCTGGAAACACCATATATTTT
TRBJ2-7,TRBD1,TRBV6-5,NA,CASSYLGQGDEQYF,TGTGCCAGCAGTTACTTGGGACAGGGAGACGAGCAGTACTTC
TRBJ2-1,TRBD2,TRBV6-4,NA,CASSDAGGTYNEQFF,TGTGCCAGCAGTGATGCGGGGGGAACCTACAATGAGCAGTTCTTC
TRBJ2-1,TRBD2,TRBV7-9,NA,CASSPTSGGGYNEQFF,TGTGCCAGCAGCCCTACTAGCGGGGGTGGCTACAATGAGCAGTTCTTC
TRBJ2-7,NA,TRBV6-9,NA,CASSSQIQGGEQYF,TGTGCCAGCAGTAGCCAAATCCAGGGTGGCGAGCAGTACTTC
TRBJ1-5,NA,TRBV7-9,NA,CASSRTGLNQPQHF,TGTGCCAGCAGCCGAACCGGCCTCAATCAGCCCCAGCATTTT
TRBJ2-1,NA,TRBV7-9,once,CASTILGYEQFF,TGTGCCAGCACAATCCTAGGGTATGAGCAGTTCTTC
TRBJ2-5,NA,TRBV2,once,CASSEGGISGLGRKGLRQETQYF,TGTGCCAGCAGTGAAGGAGGGATCTCAGGTCTGGGCAGAAAGGGTCTCCGGCAAGAGACCCAGTACTTC
TRBJ1-1,NA,TRBV6-5,NA,CASSYAEETEAFF,TGTGCCAGCAGTTACGCTGAGGAGACTGAAGCTTTCTTT
TRBJ1-4,NA,TRBV7-2,NA,CASSLAPTSAINEKLFF,TGTGCCAGCAGCTTAGCCCCGACGTCTGCAATTAATGAAAAACTGTTTTTT
TRBJ2-5,NA,TRBV27,NA,CASGLTGQETQYF,TGTGCCAGCGGGTTGACAGGACAAGAGACCCAGTACTTC
TRBJ1-2,NA,TRBV19,once,CAIKPGHFANYGYTF,TGTGCCATCAAACCGGGACACTTCGCCAACTATGGCTACACCTTC
TRBJ1-1,NA,TRBV9,few,CASSEDTYTEAFF,TGTGCCAGCAGCGAGGACACCTACACTGAAGCTTTCTTT
TRBJ2-4,NA,TRBV5-4,NA,CASSLRRGDIQYF,TGTGCCAGCAGCTTACGGAGAGGAGACATTCAGTACTTC
TRBJ2-7,TRBD1,TRBV19,once,CASSIATGTGGDEQYF,TGTGCCAGTAGTATAGCAACAGGGACAGGGGGTGACGAGCAGTACTTC
TRBJ2-1,NA,TRBV6-6,NA,CASSYDHTGNDEQFF,TGTGCCAGCAGTTACGACCACACAGGGAACGATGAGCAGTTCTTC
TRBJ2-5,TRBD1,TRBV4-1,few,CASSQAGTGDGETQYF,TGCGCCAGCAGCCAAGCGGGGACAGGGGATGGAGAGACCCAGTACTTC
TRBJ2-3,NA,TRBV7-9,NA,CATRGSASTDTQYF,TGTGCCACCCGGGGCTCCGCTAGCACAGATACGCAGTATTTT
TRBJ2-2,NA,TRBV7-2,NA,CASSNRPATNTGELFF,TGTGCCAGCAGCAACCGGCCCGCCACGAACACCGGGGAGCTGTTTTTT
TRBJ2-7,TRBD2,TRBV6-6,NA,CASSAVGAGGRDEQYF,TGTGCCAGCAGTGCCGTGGGGGCGGGGGGCCGGGACGAGCAGTACTTC
TRBJ1-2,NA,TRBV2,NA,CASSEALSPNYGYTF,TGTGCCAGCAGTGAAGCTCTCTCCCCTAACTATGGCTACACCTTC
TRBJ1-1,NA,TRBV6-6,once,CASSYAGGPTEAFF,TGTGCCAGCAGTTACGCGGGGGGCCCGACTGAAGCTTTCTTT
TRBJ2-7,NA,TRBV7-2,NA,CASSLTYEQYF,TGTGCCAGCAGCTTGACTTACGAGCAGTACTTC
TRBJ2-1,TRBD1,TRBV7-6,once,CASSLGDSQVFF,TGTGCCAGCAGCTTAGGGGACAGCCAGGTATTCTTC
TRBJ2-2,TRBD2,TRBV6-1,NA,CASRTSEHRGAVF,TGTGCCAGCAGGACTAGCGAACACCGGGGAGCTGTTTTT
TRBJ1-5,NA,TRBV27,NA,CASSRLADDQPQHF,TGTGCCAGCAGTCGGTTGGCGGATGATCAGCCCCAGCATTTT
TRBJ2-1,NA,TRBV2,NA,CARQGTYNEQFF,TGTGCCAGACAGGGTACTTACAATGAGCAGTTCTTC
TRBJ2-1,NA,TRBV9,NA,CASSQGTINEQFF,TGTGCCAGCAGCCAGGGGACTATCAATGAGCAGTTCTTC
TRBJ1-1,NA,TRBV7-9,NA,CASSFTNEAFF,TGTGCCAGCAGCTTCACAAACGAAGCTTTCTTT
TRBJ2-2,NA,TRBV11-2,NA,CASSLKEYTGELFF,TGTGCCAGCAGCTTAAAGGAGTACACCGGGGAGCTGTTTTTT
TRBJ1-1,TRBD1,TRBV6-5,NA,CASRTGATEAFF,TGTGCCAGCAGGACAGGGGCCACTGAAGCTTTCTTT